This TCR beta chain came from a study of human T cells and chemical hapten exposure. Study in general: The patch tests put 0.01% DPC on the skin of the upper back and were read 6 days later. Mostly female, the patients presented with alopecia areata, totalis or universalis. Per-sample variation in TCR yield stemmed mainly from small pooled library volume differences. Broader study findings: Controls had significantly fewer large CDR3 similarity clusters than were formed by expanded TCRs.

From the RACE reads, TCRdb called clonotypes with MiXCR, one entry per CDR3 protein. There are approximately 110,000 distinct CDR3 sequences in the sample; 9% to 9.5% occur only once, and approximately 3% lies in the top ten. CDR3 length equals 10 residues. The ends lost 6 bases at V and 13 bases at J; junction bases unmatched: 4. CDR1 DFQATT and CDR2 SNEGSKA come from the germline V gene (reference sequence). Documented time point: patch test 2, 6 weeks after DPC sensitization. The treatment here: therapeutic diphenylcyclopropenone sensitization with weekly scalp DPC. This clonotype was counted at least ten times. The antigen remains unidentified.

The source is a middle-aged woman with alopecia areata. Some clones in this sample may be carry-over from other donors' samples. This sequence joins TRBV20-1 and TRBJ2-1; 9 bases agree with TRBD2. The material sequenced was whole blood, taken in connection with sensitization to the hapten diphenylcyclopropenone (DPC). The CDR3 nucleotides are TGCAGTGCCACCGGGACTAGCCAGTTCTTC. As protein: CSATGTSQFF.